This TCR beta chain came from a study of molecular identifiers for immune sequencing clone quantification. On this clonotype itself: Its target is unknown. The junction departs from the called germline gene at one end, perhaps through a read error.

The CDR3 covers 14 residues. Germline V gene data show CDR1 as LNHDA and CDR2 as SQIVND (reference sequence). From the PCR reads, TCRdb called clonotypes with MiXCR, one entry per CDR3 protein. The sample consists of 75,000 to 100,000 distinct CDR3 sequences, around 20% of them appearing once. General observations from the study: Sizes of clones that are highly expanded could be underestimated (if identical TCR molecules share a barcode). In naive cells, under 1% of molecules belonged to clones above 20 RNA copies, against over 97% in effector cells.

For naive CD8 T cells, sorting used the CD8+CD4-CCR7+CD45RA+ phenotype. This clonotype was sampled from a human donor in good health. Some libraries in this study had Jurkat cell RNA spiked in. The sequenced sample was naive CD8+ T cells from blood, with Jurkat cell RNA spiked in. Subset given: FACS-sorted CD8+CD4-CCR7+CD45RA+ naive T cells. The genes are TRBV19 and TRBJ2-1; D is uncertain. The CDR3 DNA is TGTGCCGGTAGTATGTCGGGTATCTACAATGAGCAGTTCTTC. Its protein is CAGSMSGIYNEQFF. Together with reference TRBV19 and TRBJ2-1, the CDR3 gives the full variable domain: DGGITQSPKYLFRKEGQNVTLSCEQNLNHDAMYWYRQDPGQGLRLIYYSQIVNDFQKGDIAEGYSVSREKKESFPLTVTSAQKNPTAFYLCAGSMSGIYNEQFFGPGTRLTVL.